This T cell receptor beta chain originates from a study of T cell responses to AZD1222 COVID-19 vaccine. V shed 5 bases and J shed 5 bases, with 15 bases lying between them. CDR1 and CDR2 (germline): SGHVS, FQNEAQ. The CDR3 covers 15 residues. Overall study results and limits: Reports say nearly half of spike-specific TCRs go after unmutated variant regions.

Regarding this clone: Its target is unknown.

Using immunoSEQ multiplex PCR, the repertoire was profiled, and TCRdb retains in-frame clones only, with some absent. Of approximately 140,000 clones in the sample, roughly 90% were seen once. The sequence was obtained from an adult who received the AZD1222 COVID-19 vaccine. Sequenced here: peripheral blood, sampled 28 days after the second AZD1222 dose. The genes are TRBV7-8 and TRBJ1-4; tentatively, D is TRBD1 (5 bases). The CDR3 loop is CASSPWDARNEKLFF. In DNA, the CDR3 is TGTGCCAGCAGCCCATGGGACGCTAGAAATGAAAAACTGTTTTTT.